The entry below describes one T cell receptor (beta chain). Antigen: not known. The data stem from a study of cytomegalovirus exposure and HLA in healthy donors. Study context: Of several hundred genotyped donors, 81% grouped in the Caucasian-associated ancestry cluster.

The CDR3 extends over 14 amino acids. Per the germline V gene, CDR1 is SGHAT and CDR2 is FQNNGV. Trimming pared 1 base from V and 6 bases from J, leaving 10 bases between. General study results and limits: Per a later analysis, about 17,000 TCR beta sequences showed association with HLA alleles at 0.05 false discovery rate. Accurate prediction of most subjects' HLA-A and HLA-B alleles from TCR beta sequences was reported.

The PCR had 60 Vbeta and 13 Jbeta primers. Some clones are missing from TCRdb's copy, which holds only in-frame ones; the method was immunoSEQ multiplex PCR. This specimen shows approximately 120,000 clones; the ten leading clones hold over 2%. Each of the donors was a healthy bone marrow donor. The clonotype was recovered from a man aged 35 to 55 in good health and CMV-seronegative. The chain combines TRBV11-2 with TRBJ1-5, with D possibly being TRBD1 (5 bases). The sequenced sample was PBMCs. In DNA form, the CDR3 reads TGTGCCAGCAGCTTAGGGCGGGGGGGTCAGCCCCAGCATTTT. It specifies CASSLGRGGQPQHF.